The present TCR beta chain was sequenced within a study of blood T cell repertoires in COVID-19. In the study overall: Samples of COVID-19 (acute and convalescent) were obtained from the United States, Italy and Spain.

This study enrolled people aged roughly 18 to 90 from around 25 US geographic areas. In assigning cohorts, the study relied on participant-reported clinical history. Recovered status applied to Cohort 3 donors who had two consecutive negative PCRs. It also applied to those with clearance or with symptom resolution. Data came from immunoSEQ multiplex PCR; TCRdb stores just in-frame clones and leaves some out. This table holds 400,000 to 450,000 clones, over 75% found once. The sequence was obtained from a man aged 25-45 years who had recovered from COVID-19. Sequenced: PBMCs or T cells enriched from blood (not recorded which).

CDR3 in amino acids: CASSQGPSGTGNEKLFF. CDR3 coding DNA: TGTGCCAGCAGCCAAGGGCCTTCCGGGACAGGGAATGAAAAACTGTTTTTT. The chain links TRBV3-1 (or the pseudogene TRBV3-2) to TRBJ1-4; 9 bases are shared with TRBD1. V was clipped by 1 base and J by 5 bases; unmatched bases: 8. Germline-derived CDR1 and CDR2 are LGHDT and YNNKEL (reference sequence). The CDR3 sequence is 17 residues long.